One sample yielded the 2 T cell receptor beta chains listed below, sequenced in a study of shared clonotypes between healthy human individuals. Some clones are missing from TCRdb's copy, which holds only in-frame ones; the method was immunoSEQ multiplex PCR. Found here are some 2 million clones, about 95% of them singletons; the top ten hold 1.2%. The naive CD8 fraction comprised CD45RO-negative cells positively selected for CCR7 and excluded terminally differentiated effector memory CD45RA+ cells. Sequenced: naive CD8+ T cells sorted from blood. The source is a young man in good health.

J is TRBJ1-4 and V is TRBV15; D is perhaps TRBD1 (6 bases). The CDR3 contains 14 residues. Germline V gene lookup returns CDR1 LNHNV and CDR2 YYDKDF (reference sequence). V was pared by 8 bases and J by 8 bases, with 18 bases between. The CDR3 loop is CATQVGGRVEKLFF. Written as DNA, the CDR3 is TGTGCCACCCAGGTCGGGGGGCGTGTGGAAAAACTGTTTTTT.

The chain couples TRBV27 to TRBJ2-5; 10 bases align to TRBD2. Germline-derived CDR1 and CDR2 are MNHEY and SMNVEV (reference sequence). V dropped 1 base and J dropped 2; count of bases not matched to a gene: 4. CDR3 length equals 16 residues. DNA for the CDR3: TGTGCCAGCAGTTTATACACAGCGGGAGGGCAAGAGACCCAGTACTTC. Its translation is CASSLYTAGGQETQYF.